One sample yielded the 22 T cell receptor beta chains listed below, sequenced in a study of HIV-infected patients and healthy controls. TCRdb independently ran MiXCR on the 5' RACE reads; one entry per CDR3 protein. The table shows 60,000 to 70,000 distinct CDR3 sequences, with about 19% occurring only once. Sequencing was performed on CD4+ T cells from blood. All receptors derive from a human donor in good health.

This clonotype was observed a few times. The chain carries TRBV4-3 and TRBJ2-1, with D possibly being TRBD1 (5 bases). Trimming took off 1 base at V and 9 bases at J, with 13 bases between the two ends. This CDR3 is built from 14 residues. Germline CDR1 and CDR2: LGHNA and YSLEER. In nucleotides, the CDR3 is TGCGCCAGCAGCCAAGTCAGGGTCCAGGGTGAGCAGTTCTTC. Its protein is CASSQVRVQGEQFF.

This clonotype was seen a single time. The chain uses TRBV10-2 and TRBJ2-3; no firm D call. This CDR3 contains 16 residues. V was cut by 2 bases and J by 1 base, with 13 bases left in between. Germline loops: CDR1 WSHSY, CDR2 SAAADI. The CDR3 DNA sequence: TGCGCCAGCAGTGAGGGGCCTCCGGGTGGCACAGATACGCAGTATTTT. Protein sequence: CASSEGPPGGTDTQYF.

This clonotype was counted at least ten times. CDR3 DNA: TGCAGTGCGTTAGTAGGGACGGATGGCTACACCTTC. Residues: CSALVGTDGYTF. The genes are TRBV29-1 and TRBJ1-2, with D maybe TRBD1 (5 bases). The CDR3 totals 12 residues. CDR1 SQVTM and CDR2 ANQGSEA come from the germline V gene.

The chain is built from TRBV15 and TRBJ2-5, with D possibly being TRBD2 (6 bases). The V gene lost 3 bases and the J gene lost 3 bases, with 8 bases spanning the gap. Germline V gene lookup returns CDR1 LNHNV and CDR2 YYDKDF (reference sequence). The CDR3 loop spans 13 amino acids. DNA for the CDR3: TGTGCCACCAGCAGGGGAGGAGAAGAGACCCAGTACTTC. Translated: CATSRGGEETQYF.

This clonotype was counted at least ten times. The V call is TRBV12-3 or TRBV12-4, the J call TRBJ1-2, with D tentatively TRBD1 (5 bases). The CDR3 covers 15 residues. V gave up 2 bases and J gave up 2 bases, with 12 bases separating them. The CDR3 here is CASSLSPGLNYGYTF. The CDR3 DNA reads as TGTGCCAGCAGTTTAAGCCCGGGACTGAACTATGGCTACACCTTC.

In this sample, this clonotype turned up a few times. The V gene is TRBV10-2, the J gene TRBJ2-7, with 7 bases identical to TRBD1. Germline CDR1 reads WSHSY; CDR2 reads SAAADI. Trimming removed 6 bases from V and 3 bases from J; junction bases left unmatched: 8. The CDR3 has 14 residues. CDR3 bases: TGCGCCAGCAGGGCCCGGGACAGATACTACGAGCAGTACTTC. Protein: CASRARDRYYEQYF.

Points on this clonotype: A much bigger clone sits one base away, suggesting this may be a read error. This chain joins TRBV6-5 and TRBJ2-7; 8 bases match TRBD2. The V gene end was trimmed by 8 bases and the J gene end by 0 bases; junction bases not matched to a gene: 18. The CDR3 runs 18 residues. Per the germline V gene, CDR1 is MNHEY and CDR2 is SVGAGI. The CDR3 DNA reads TGTGCCAGCTGTTCCGGGGGGGAGCGGGGGTCGTACTCCTACGAGCAGTACTTC. This translates into CASCSGGERGSYSYEQYF.

This clonotype was detected only a few times. The chain couples TRBV25-1 to TRBJ2-2, with 7 bases that match TRBD2. The CDR3 is made up of 14 amino acids. The germline V gene has CDR1 MGHDK and CDR2 SYGVNS. V lost 6 bases to trimming and J lost 4 bases; unmatched junction nucleotides: 5. This chain's CDR3 is CASRKTGGTGELFF. The CDR3 coding sequence is TGTGCCAGCAGAAAAACGGGGGGCACCGGGGAGCTGTTTTTT.

Ten or more counts support this clonotype. The gene calls are TRBV2 and TRBJ2-1, with 13 bases fitting TRBD2. The CDR3 is made up of 15 amino acids. In germline, CDR1 is SNHLY, CDR2 FYNNEI. The V segment lost 7 bases and the J segment 7 bases; nucleotides outside the gene matches: 7. The CDR3 coding sequence is TGTGCCAGCACGGGACTAGCGGGACCCAATAATGAGCAGTTCTTC. Protein product: CASTGLAGPNNEQFF.

V and J are TRBV7-2 and TRBJ1-2, with D possibly TRBD1 on 5 matching bases. Trimming stripped 5 bases from V and 0 bases from J, with 10 bases between. The CDR3 runs to 14 residues. Looked up from germline, CDR1 is SGHTA and CDR2 is FQGNSA. CDR3 in amino acids: CASSPGGANYGYTF. CDR3 coding DNA: TGTGCCAGCAGCCCGGGAGGGGCTAACTATGGCTACACCTTC.

This clonotype occurred a few times. The chain carries TRBV29-1 and TRBJ1-1; the D gene is possibly TRBD1 (6 bases). Trimming left V 1 base short and J 10 bases short, with 13 bases between. Germline V CDR1 and CDR2: SQVTM, ANQGSEA. The CDR3 is 12 residues long. DNA of the CDR3: TGCAGCGTTGAAGGGACGACAGGCCCAGCTTTCTTT. It encodes CSVEGTTGPAFF.

The chain has TRBV20-1 and TRBJ1-1; 7 nucleotides line up with TRBD1. Germline CDR1 reads DFQATT; CDR2 reads SNEGSKA (reference sequence). The CDR3 has 13 amino acids. After removal of 3 bases from V and 5 bases from J, the junction contained 6 bases not matched to a gene. Here the CDR3 reads CSASLTGITEAFF. The CDR3 DNA reads as TGCAGTGCTAGCCTGACAGGGATAACTGAAGCTTTCTTT.

This clonotype was detected ten times or more. V is TRBV11-2 and J is TRBJ2-7; D is perhaps TRBD1 or TRBD2 (5 bases each). CDR1 and CDR2 (germline): SGHAT, FQNNGV. The CDR3 runs to 19 residues. Trimming took 3 bases from V and 0 from J, leaving 24 bases between them. Here the CDR3 reads CASSLASEGRPVSSYEQYF. CDR3 bases: TGTGCCAGCAGCTTGGCCAGTGAGGGGCGACCTGTAAGCTCCTACGAGCAGTACTTC.

The CDR3 loop is CASSFETGVGKNIQYF. Written as DNA, the CDR3 is TGTGCCAGCAGCTTCGAGACAGGGGTTGGCAAAAACATTCAGTACTTC. V gene TRBV7-9 combines with J gene TRBJ2-4, with TRBD1 matching over 8 bases. V lost 3 bases and J lost 3; bases outside the gene matches: 7. CDR1 is SEHNR and CDR2 is FQNEAQ in the germline V gene (reference sequence). This CDR3 is 16 amino acids long. The full variable domain, in which reference TRBV7-9 and TRBJ2-4 provide the parts outside the CDR3, is DTGVSQNPRHKITKRGQNVTFRCDPISEHNRLYWYRQTLGQGPEFLTYFQNEAQLEKSRLLSDRFSAERPKGSFSTLEIQRTEQGDSAMYLCASSFETGVGKNIQYFGAGTRLSVL.

This clonotype has at least ten counts. The chain has TRBV20-1 and TRBJ1-4, with D unclear. Germline CDR1 is DFQATT and CDR2 is SNEGSKA (reference sequence). V was clipped by 6 bases and J by 8 bases, with 16 bases between them. This CDR3 contains 13 residues. The CDR3 coding sequence is TGCAGTGCGTTGGGGTTCTCTAGCGAAAAACTGTTTTTT. Its translation is CSALGFSSEKLFF.

The chain combines TRBV6-5 with TRBJ2-2, with a possible D match to TRBD1 (5 bases). The CDR3 covers 12 residues. Germline assignment: CDR1 MNHEY and CDR2 SVGAGI. Trimming removed 7 bases from V and 6 bases from J, with 9 bases in between. Here the CDR3 reads CASTRQPGELFF. Written as DNA, the CDR3 is TGTGCCAGCACCAGACAGCCCGGGGAGCTGTTTTTT.

This chain connects TRBV5-4 to TRBJ2-1, with D possibly TRBD2 on 5 matching bases. V was clipped by 4 bases and J by 5 bases, with 16 bases between them. This CDR3 region has 15 residues. Germline assignment: CDR1 SGHNT and CDR2 YYREEE (reference sequence). The CDR3 region is CASSRSGTGDNEQFF. CDR3 sequence (DNA): TGTGCCAGCAGCAGGTCGGGAACCGGAGACAATGAGCAGTTCTTC.

This clonotype was observed many times. The genes are TRBV29-1 and TRBJ2-3, with 9 nucleotides matching TRBD2. CDR3 length: 15 amino acids. Per germline, CDR1 SQVTM and CDR2 ANQGSEA. Losses at the gene ends were 4 bases for V and 2 bases for J; bases not matched to a gene: 7. The CDR3 region is CSVVSLAGITDTQYF. Here the CDR3 DNA reads TGCAGCGTTGTGTCCCTAGCGGGAATCACAGATACGCAGTATTTT.

This chain uses TRBV7-9 with TRBJ2-4, with unresolved D. CDR1 is SEHNR, CDR2 FQNEAQ, per germline (reference sequence). This CDR3 has 13 amino acids. Trimming removed 5 bases from V and 7 bases from J, with 12 bases in between. The CDR3 region is CASSPLPANIQYF. CDR3 nucleotides: TGTGCCAGCAGCCCCCTGCCAGCTAACATTCAGTACTTC.

The chain employs TRBV25-1 and TRBJ2-7; 8 bases line up with TRBD1. The CDR3 covers 13 residues. The J segment lost 3 bases and the V segment lost 7 bases, leaving 5 bases of the junction unmatched. CDR1 is MGHDK, CDR2 SYGVNS, per germline. CDR3 loop: CASIPGTGYEQYF. DNA for the CDR3: TGTGCCAGCATTCCCGGGACAGGCTACGAGCAGTACTTC.

The chain is built from TRBV24-1 and TRBJ2-7; 11 bases agree with TRBD2. This CDR3 contains 16 residues. J gave up 8 bases and V 3 bases, and 11 bases lay outside the gene matches. Germline loops: CDR1 KGHDR, CDR2 SFDVKD. The CDR3 loop reads CATSDQTSGAPNQQYF. The CDR3, as DNA: TGTGCCACCAGTGATCAGACTAGCGGGGCACCTAACCAGCAGTACTTC.

Ten or more counts support this clonotype. The chain combines TRBV7-2 with TRBJ2-3, with 9 bases matching TRBD2. Per the germline V gene, CDR1 is SGHTA and CDR2 is FQGNSA. The CDR3 is made up of 15 amino acids. The ends lost 5 bases at V and 5 bases at J; junction bases unmatched: 8. CDR3 region: CASSQSSGTEDTQYF. As DNA, the CDR3 is TGTGCCAGCAGCCAGTCTAGCGGGACCGAAGATACGCAGTATTTT.